This T cell receptor beta chain was sequenced during a study of regulatory T cells in long-lasting Graves disease. Arm-PCR of CDR3 regions and iRepertoire HTBI primers were used to build TCR beta libraries. TCRdb called the multiplex PCR reads again in MiXCR, with one record for every CDR3 protein. Here the sample spans hundreds of thousands of distinct CDR3 sequences, roughly 15% being singletons. This CDR3 spans 20 amino acids. The J segment lost 6 bases and the V segment lost 5 bases, leaving 20 bases of the junction unmatched. Germline V gene lookup returns CDR1 SEHNR and CDR2 FQNEAQ (reference sequence). The sample holds many counts of this clonotype. Sample time point: newly diagnosed GD, antithyroid drugs for less than 3 months. RNA from PBMCs was the source of the TCR library. The data were also submitted as part of a second study, on T cells in Graves' hyperthyroidism and ophthalmopathy.

The V call is TRBV7-9, the J call TRBJ2-5, with TRBD2 identical over 14 bases. The sequence was obtained from a woman aged 25 to 39 with Graves disease. The sample was peripheral blood mononuclear cells (PBMCs), taken at new diagnosis, from a patient treated with antithyroid drugs. CDR3 in amino acids: CASSPRGTGGTSGSWQTQYF. The CDR3 nucleotides read TGTGCCAGCAGCCCCCGGGGGACAGGAGGGACTAGCGGGAGTTGGCAGACCCAGTACTTC.